This TCR beta chain was sequenced in a study of shared clonotypes between healthy human individuals. Authors' processing steps: Filtering differed for immunoSEQ, which gave only junction sequences without quality scores. The method was immunoSEQ multiplex PCR; TCRdb's version includes in-frame clones alone and lacks a portion of them. V and J calls and clone size follow that table, whereas D and trimming were derived from the DNA. The sample carries about 870,000 clones, nearly 95% recorded once. Study results and limitations: Larger estimated richness was generally recorded for naive subsets relative to memory subsets. Relative to clonotypes present in all four donors, those not shared had lower generation probabilities.

Germline-derived CDR1 and CDR2 are SEHNR and FQNEAQ (reference sequence). V lost 3 bases, J lost 4 bases, and 6 bases lay in between. The CDR3 runs 12 residues. Positive CCR7 selection of CD45RO-negative cells yielded the naive CD8 cells, and terminally differentiated effector memory CD45RA+ cells were excluded. With regard to this clone: Its antigen is currently unknown. The sample carries other DNA sequences with the same CDR3.

The chain links TRBV7-9 to TRBJ2-5, with TRBD1 as a possible D gene (6 bases). Sequencing used naive CD8+ T cells sorted from blood. This sequence was found in a young man in good health. Written as DNA, the CDR3 is TGTGCCAGCAGCTTGGGGGCAGAGACCCAGTACTTC. This sequence encodes CASSLGAETQYF.